A few counts support the clone carrying this T cell receptor beta chain. Its antigen remains unknown. Tagging with unique molecular identifiers was a feature of the TCR beta cDNA libraries. TCRdb re-called the PCR reads through MiXCR, storing one row per CDR3 protein. The profile shows about 770,000 distinct CDR3 sequences, more than 45% of them singletons. V lost 3 bases to trimming and J lost 4 bases, with 15 bases between them. Germline values: CDR1 SQVTM, CDR2 ANQGSEA. The CDR3 loop spans 14 amino acids. This entry comes from a study of post-analysis software for immune sequencing data. Overall study: The disease courses spanned relapsing-remitting, secondary progressive and progressive-relapsing forms of multiple sclerosis. Study conclusions and caveats: There was significantly lower normalized Chao1 diversity in multiple sclerosis patients than in controls. The five TRBV segments detected at higher frequency in patients than in controls included TRBV5-6, TRBV5-1 and TRBV20-1. Under the F measure, samples that were prepared in one batch clustered strongly together.

The rearrangement joins TRBV29-1 to TRBJ1-1; D is ambiguous. The specimen sequenced was blood. The sequence was collected from a girl aged 10 to 17 with multiple sclerosis. CDR3: CSVDSRTVVTEAFF. In DNA form, the CDR3 reads TGCAGCGTTGATTCTCGGACGGTGGTCACTGAAGCTTTCTTT.